The rows below give T cell receptor beta chains drawn from one sample of a study of T cells in tuberculosis. The protocol was immunoSEQ multiplex PCR, while the TCRdb copy is restricted to in-frame clones and leaves out a portion. The profile shows under 45,000 clones, around 90% of them singletons. This sample comprised PBMCs, obtained at tuberculosis diagnosis. These receptor sequences come from an adult with tuberculosis. The CDR3 runs from the conserved cysteine through the conserved F or W. D genes are given only for firm matches. The size field is filled for only some rows; it gives once, few, many or a size class.

d_call	v_call	j_call	clone_size	cdr3_nt	cdr3_aa
-	TRBV10-1	TRBJ1-2	-	TGCGCCAGCAGTGAGTCCCGACACCCGAGTAGCTATGGCTACACCTTC	CASSESRHPSSYGYTF
TRBD2	TRBV4-3	TRBJ2-7	-	TGCGCCAGCAGCCCAGCGGGGGGCTCCTACGAGCAGTACTTC	CASSPAGGSYEQYF
TRBD2	TRBV27	TRBJ2-3	-	TGTGCCAGCAGTAAATACGGGGGGGCCGGGGATACGCAGTATTTT	CASSKYGGAGDTQYF
TRBD2	TRBV7-6	TRBJ2-1	-	TGTGCCAGCAGCTTAGGTGCGGGGGGGCGGGATGAGCAGTTCTTC	CASSLGAGGRDEQFF
TRBD2	TRBV5-1	TRBJ2-1	-	TGCGCCAGCAGCTTGGACCCCCCGGGACTAGTAATTGAGCAGTTCTTC	CASSLDPPGLVIEQFF
-	TRBV6-1	TRBJ1-1	-	TGTGCCAGCAGGAACGTACAGGTAGATCCCCAAGCTTTCTTT	CASRNVQVDPQAFF
-	TRBV7-8	TRBJ2-3	once	TGTGCCAGCAGCTTATTCCCTAGAGGCACAGATACGCAGTATTTT	CASSLFPRGTDTQYF
TRBD2	TRBV7-8	TRBJ2-1	-	TGTGCCAGCACCGGACTAGCGGGGGAAAATGAGCAGTTCTTC	CASTGLAGENEQFF
-	TRBV7-2	TRBJ2-1	-	TGTGCCAGCAGCCTAGCCCGGGGGAGGCAGTTCTTC	CASSLARGRQFF
-	TRBV6-1	TRBJ2-3	-	TGTGCCAGCAGTGAAGGGCGGTGGGGGCAAGATACGCAGTATTTT	CASSEGRWGQDTQYF
TRBD2	TRBV19	TRBJ2-7	-	TGTGCCAGTTCTAGGAGGGGACTAGCGGAAAACCAGTACTTC	CASSRRGLAENQYF
-	TRBV25-1	TRBJ2-1	once	TGTGCCAGCAGTGTTTGGGGGGTCAATTTTAATGAGCAGTTCTTC	CASSVWGVNFNEQFF
TRBD2	TRBV7-3	TRBJ2-1	-	TGTGCCAGCAGCTCGAGAGCGGGGGGGATGGATGAGCAGTTCTTC	CASSSRAGGMDEQFF
TRBD2	TRBV19	TRBJ2-5	-	TGTGCCAGTAGTATCAGCGGGGGGGCCGGAGAGACCCAGTACTTC	CASSISGGAGETQYF
-	TRBV10-1	TRBJ2-1	once	TGCGCCAGCAGTGAGTCGACTCGGGAATCCGAGCAGTTCTTC	CASSESTRESEQFF
TRBD1	TRBV28	TRBJ1-2	-	TGTGCCAGCAGTTCACAGGGGGCGTATGGCTACACCTTC	CASSSQGAYGYTF
TRBD1	TRBV6-4	TRBJ2-1	-	TGTGCCAGCAGTGACGGGACAGCTAATGAGCAGTTCTTC	CASSDGTANEQFF
-	TRBV4-3	TRBJ2-7	few	TGCGCCAGCAGCCTTTTAGCTGATCTCTCCTACGAGCAGTACTTC	CASSLLADLSYEQYF
TRBD2	TRBV7-2	TRBJ2-3	-	TGTGCCAGCAGCTTAGGGGTACTAGCGGGGAGCACAGATACGCAGTATTTT	CASSLGVLAGSTDTQYF
TRBD2	TRBV4-2	TRBJ2-5	-	TGTGCCAGCAGCAAAACCGGGACTAGCGGGGAGGAGACCCAGTACTTC	CASSKTGTSGEETQYF
-	TRBV5-1	TRBJ1-3	-	TGCGCCAGCAGGGGGGGCTCTGGAAACACCATATATTTT	CASRGGSGNTIYF
-	TRBV19	TRBJ1-1	-	TGTGCCAGTAGTATGACGGGCAGGGTGAACACTGAAGCTTTCTTT	CASSMTGRVNTEAFF